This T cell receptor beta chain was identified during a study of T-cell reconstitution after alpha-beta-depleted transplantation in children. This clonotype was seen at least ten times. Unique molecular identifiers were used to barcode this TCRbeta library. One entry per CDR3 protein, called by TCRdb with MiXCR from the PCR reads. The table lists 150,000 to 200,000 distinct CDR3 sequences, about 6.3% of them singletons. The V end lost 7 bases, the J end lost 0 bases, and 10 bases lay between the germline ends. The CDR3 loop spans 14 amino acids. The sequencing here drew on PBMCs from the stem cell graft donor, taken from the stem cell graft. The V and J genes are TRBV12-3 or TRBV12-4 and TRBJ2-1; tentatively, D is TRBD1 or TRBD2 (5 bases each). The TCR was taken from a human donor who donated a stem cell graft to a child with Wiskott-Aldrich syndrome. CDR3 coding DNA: TGTGCCAGCATCGGGGCAAGCTCCTACAATGAGCAGTTCTTC. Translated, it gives CASIGASSYNEQFF.